This TCR beta chain was sequenced for a study of OX40 agonist ivuxolimab in advanced cancers. Overall study context: In this cohort, patients received ivuxolimab, an agonistic anti-OX40 (CD134) antibody.

Sampled blood was obtained at baseline, cycle 4 day 1, and cycle 7 day 1. As for this clone: What it binds is unknown.

Notes on the study in general: The authors did not determine the antigen specificity of the expanded peripheral T cells. Patients with a partial response at 0.1-3.0 mg/kg had among the lowest clonal expansion.

The assay was immunoSEQ multiplex PCR, and TCRdb's table has in-frame clones only and misses some. This sample carries more than 90,000 clones, about 84% of them seen once, and the ten largest clones take less than 6%. The CDR3 extends over 13 amino acids. CDR1 and CDR2 (germline): MGHDK, SYGVNS. This receptor was identified in an adult with an advanced solid tumor such as melanoma, head and neck, liver or kidney cancer. The specimen was CD4+ or CD8+ T cells sorted from blood, collected in a trial of the OX40 agonist ivuxolimab. The V call is TRBV25-1, the J call TRBJ2-5; either TRBD1 or TRBD2 may supply D (5 bases each). TRBJ2-7 matches the DNA end more closely, so the J call is doubtful. CDR3 sequence: CASSGDGSYEQYF. CDR3 DNA: TGTGCCAGCAGTGGGGACGGATCCTACGAGCAGTACTTC.